This TCR beta chain comes out of a study of cytomegalovirus exposure and HLA in healthy donors. Trimming stripped 5 bases from V and 2 bases from J, with 6 bases between. The CDR3 runs to 12 residues. Germline CDR1 MNHEY, CDR2 SVGAGI. Study-wide results and caveats: Being productive about 87% or about 30% of the time was typical of most TCR beta V segments in an earlier analysis.

With 60 Vbeta and 13 Jbeta primers, the PCR was carried out. TCRdb's copy holds only in-frame clones and misses some; the assay was immunoSEQ multiplex PCR. The table includes about 210,000 clones, roughly 85% detected once. With regard to this clone: Its antigen is unknown.

This clonotype was obtained from a girl aged 2 to 10 in good health and CMV-seronegative. Sequencing input: PBMCs. The genes are TRBV6-5 and TRBJ1-2, with unresolved D. CDR3 region: CASSDTNYGYTF. Here the CDR3 DNA reads TGTGCCAGCAGTGACACAAACTATGGCTACACCTTC.